This T cell receptor (beta chain) was identified in a study of blood T cell repertoires in COVID-19. In the study overall: Samples of COVID-19 (acute and convalescent) were obtained from the United States, Italy and Spain. T cells, B-cell-depleted T cells, or PBMCs supplied cDNA or gDNA.

The CDR3 totals 15 residues. Germline CDR1 reads SGHDT; CDR2 reads YYEEEE. Trimming removed 2 bases from V and 5 bases from J; junction bases left unmatched: 10. The Seattle patients, enrolled during active infection, were followed longitudinally. Authors' methods: Amplification of reference gene primers provided the estimated nucleated cell counts. Measured with immunoSEQ multiplex PCR; TCRdb has only the in-frame clones, and not every one. V and J calls and clone size are copied from that table; D and trimming were computed from the DNA. Of about 170,000 clones in the sample, around four fifths were seen once.

The specimen was peripheral blood. The sequence was collected from a woman of 80 years or more with COVID-19, enrolled during active disease. The chain has TRBV5-6 and TRBJ2-7; 7 nucleotides line up with TRBD1. CDR3 bases: TGTGCCAGCAGCTTCAAAACAGGGGACGTTAACGAGCAGTACTTC. Encoded protein: CASSFKTGDVNEQYF.